This T cell receptor (beta chain) appears in the sequencing data of a study of blood T cells in healthy people across ages. About this clonotype itself: The antigen is undetermined.

The study's findings and limits: Greater diversity and more naive CD4+ cells were seen in long-lived donors than in aged donors.

A second 7 to 11 cycle PCR used barcoded and J-beta primers. MiXCR, run by TCRdb on the 5' RACE reads, gives a single entry per CDR3 protein. Found here are fewer than 800,000 distinct CDR3 sequences, 20% to 25% of them singletons; the top ten hold roughly 9%. The sample providers were healthy Caucasian people from Russia, aged roughly 6 to 95. The CDR3 spans 13 residues. Germline lookup yields CDR1 DFQATT and CDR2 SNEGSKA (reference sequence). These data were also filed under a second study, of T cells of mothers and their children.

This chain joins TRBV20-1 and TRBJ2-1, with a weak D call TRBD1 (5 bases). Gene TRBJ2-7 matches the end of the DNA better, so the J call may be wrong. This clonotype originated in a boy between 10 and 17 years old in good health. What was sequenced was blood. The CDR3 DNA reads TGCAGTGCTAGGAACAGGATCTCCTACGAGCAGTACTTC. Translating gives CSARNRISYEQYF.